The text below deals with one T cell receptor (beta chain). This clonotype was recorded many times. Its antigen is currently not known. Base quality data are lacking; no much larger clone is found one base away. Libraries from unsorted PBMCs were made from 2 million PBMCs kept in RNAlater at -80 degrees C until RNA extraction. The multiple sclerosis patients were enrolled in a US clinical protocol that used magnetic resonance imaging to evaluate disease progression. PBMCs were separated from peripheral blood using Ficoll-Hypaque density gradient centrifugation and then cryopreserved in liquid nitrogen. This sample was included in a study of neurological immune-mediated disorders (dated by TCRdb to about 2019). General notes on the study: Among the roughly 34 multiple sclerosis patients, relapsing-remitting MS was present in 31 and secondary progressive MS was present in 3. The cohort included about 70 subjects: about 15 with HAM/TSP, some 34 with multiple sclerosis, and 20 or so healthy controls. Using UMI-based sequencing, the study compared peripheral blood TCR-beta repertoires from patients with HTLV-I-associated myelopathy (HAM/TSP), patients with multiple sclerosis, and healthy controls. Alongside PBMC samples, the set of some 98 TCR-beta libraries contained longitudinal samples, technical triplicates, and paired CD4+ and CD8+ T-cell subsets that had been sorted.

cDNA was synthesized by template-switch 5'RACE using a primer carrying a 10-nucleotide random unique molecular identifier by which each TCR transcript was tagged. Every sequencing run covered 15-18 subjects and yielded more than 160 million TCR-beta sequences. Total RNA was extracted with the RNeasy kit. The KAPA Real-time Library Amplification kit was used to amplify TCR-beta VDJ regions with primers targeting the TCR constant region and the 5'RACE anchor. A first PCR added sample indexes and Illumina adaptors, after which a second PCR increased the library yield. After purification with Ampure beads, the TCR product of roughly 650 bp was size-selected on a 2% E-gel SizeSelection system. Before pooling, library quality was assessed on a Bioanalyzer, concentration was determined with Qubit, and library quantification was performed with the Kapa Library Quantification kit. An Illumina HiSeq 2500 was used to sequence the libraries paired-end at 2 x 150 bp. To increase sequence diversity, about 25-31% phiX was spiked into each library pool. The study's processing was this. Quality-filtered reads were processed with the UMI-based MiGEC pipeline, and over 85% of raw TCR sequences were removed by the MiGEC pipeline during error correction. VDJ genes were aligned to IMGT germline references, and clonotypes were defined by unique CDR3 amino acid sequence plus V-J genes. Clonal expansion, Shannon diversity and CDR3 relatedness (CalcPairwiseDistances, ClusterSamples) were evaluated with VDJtools, and phylogenetic trees were built with CLCbio workbench. Clones with at least 8 unique UMIs were defined as expanded, with this threshold being based on coefficient-of-variation modelling across technical triplicates. TCRdb applied fastp at Q25 and MiXCR to the public reads, then kept only in-frame beta chains. When rows share a CDR3 protein, they turn into one entry using the most common DNA and genes. The V and J calls reflect TCRdb's pipeline rather than the authors' work. The sample yields more than 40,000 distinct CDR3 sequences; under 2% were counted once. The ten top clones hold around 2% of the sample.

What the study reported, not specific to this receptor: No clinical or MRI features were associated with the MS cluster, and the authors said that larger cohorts are needed. Across subjects, expanded clones never shared an identical CDR3 amino acid sequence, which suggests that the TCR-beta repertoires in every group were private. Repertoires from 18 of 34 MS patients were grouped by phylogenetic analysis into a cluster of related CDR3 sequences, suggesting a possible repertoire-level signature. TCR clonal expansion was highest in HAM/TSP patients and lowest in MS patients, with MS patients falling below even healthy controls.

The CDR3 goes from the cysteine to the phenylalanine over 11 residues. Only the CDR3 DNA stays, 33 bases, in frame from base 1. The germline V gene sets CDR1 to SGHTS and CDR2 to YDEGEE. V loses 5 bases, J loses 7 bases, and the germline ends lie 9 bases apart. In this chain, TRBV5-8 is recombined with TRBJ1-1; no confident D gene assignment can be made. The sequencing input was PBMCs. This TCR was recovered from a middle-aged woman with multiple sclerosis. The bases are TGTGCCAGCAGTTCAGCGGTTGAAGCTTTCTTT. Its coded protein is CASSSAVEAFF.